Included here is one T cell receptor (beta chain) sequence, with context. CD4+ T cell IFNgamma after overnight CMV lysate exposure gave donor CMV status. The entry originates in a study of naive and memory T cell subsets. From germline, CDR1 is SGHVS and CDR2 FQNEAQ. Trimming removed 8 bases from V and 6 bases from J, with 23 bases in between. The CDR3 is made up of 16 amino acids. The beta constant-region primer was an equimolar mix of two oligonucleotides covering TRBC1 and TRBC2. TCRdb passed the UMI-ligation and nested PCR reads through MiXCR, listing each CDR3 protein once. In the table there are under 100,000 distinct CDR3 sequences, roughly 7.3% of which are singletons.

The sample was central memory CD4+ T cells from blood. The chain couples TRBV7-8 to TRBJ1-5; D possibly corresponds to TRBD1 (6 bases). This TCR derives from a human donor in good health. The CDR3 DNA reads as TGTGCCAGCGCCCCAGCGGTTTGGGGGGCGAGTCAGCCCCAGCATTTT. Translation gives CASAPAVWGASQPQHF.